The clone carrying this TCR beta chain was observed a few times. CDR3 length equals 16 residues. Trimming took 1 base from V and 4 from J, leaving 15 bases between them. Germline values: CDR1 SGHRS, CDR2 YFSETQ. TCRdb fed the RT-PCR reads into MiXCR, producing one record per CDR3 protein. Of about 680,000 distinct CDR3 sequences listed, more than 13% are singletons. This receptor was obtained from a female donor in good health, serving as a healthy control. V and J are TRBV5-1 and TRBJ1-3; D gene uncertain. What was sequenced was memory CD4+ T cells from blood. As DNA, the CDR3 is TGCGCCAGCAGCTTGAAGTCCACTACGCTGGGAAACACCATATATTTT. Translated: CASSLKSTTLGNTIYF.